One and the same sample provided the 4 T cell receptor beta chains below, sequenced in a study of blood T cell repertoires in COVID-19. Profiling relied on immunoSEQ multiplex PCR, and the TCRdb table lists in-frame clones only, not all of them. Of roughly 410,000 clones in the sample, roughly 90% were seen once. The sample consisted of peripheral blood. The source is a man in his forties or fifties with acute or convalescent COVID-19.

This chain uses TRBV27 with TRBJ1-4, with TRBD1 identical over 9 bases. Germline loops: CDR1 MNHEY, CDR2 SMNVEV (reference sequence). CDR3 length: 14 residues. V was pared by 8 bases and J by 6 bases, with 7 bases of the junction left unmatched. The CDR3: CASGKTGGHEKLFF. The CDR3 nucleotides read TGTGCCAGCGGGAAAACAGGGGGCCATGAAAAACTGTTTTTT.

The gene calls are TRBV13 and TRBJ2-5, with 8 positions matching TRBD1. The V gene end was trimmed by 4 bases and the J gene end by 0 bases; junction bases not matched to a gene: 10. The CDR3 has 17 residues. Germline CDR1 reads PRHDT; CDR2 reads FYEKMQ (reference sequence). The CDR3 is CASSSLPPDRDQETQYF. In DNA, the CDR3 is TGTGCCAGCAGCTCCCTACCCCCGGACAGGGACCAAGAGACCCAGTACTTC.

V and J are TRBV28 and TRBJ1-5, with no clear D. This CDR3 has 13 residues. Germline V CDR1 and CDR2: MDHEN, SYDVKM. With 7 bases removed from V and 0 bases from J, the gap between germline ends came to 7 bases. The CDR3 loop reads CASISYSNQPQHF. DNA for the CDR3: TGTGCCAGCATCTCCTATAGCAATCAGCCCCAGCATTTT.

The CDR3 nucleotides are TGTGCCACCGATCGGGACAGTGGGGGCGAGCAGTACTTC. It is translated as CATDRDSGGEQYF. This chain connects TRBV10-3 to TRBJ2-7; 7 nucleotides align to TRBD1. Germline V gene sequence: CDR1 ENHRY, CDR2 SYGVKD. V lost 10 bases and J lost 6; bases outside the gene matches: 12. The CDR3 loop spans 13 amino acids.